Detailed here is one TCR beta chain. Its antigen is as yet unknown. This sample is part of a study of T cells in localized non-small cell lung cancer. Unmatched junction bases numbered 8, after V lost 3 bases and J lost 8 bases. The CDR3 runs 15 residues. From germline, CDR1 is WSHSY and CDR2 SAAADI. Broader study findings: Longer overall survival was seen with higher T cell density measured in blood. Only one tumor region went through sequencing, so heterogeneity may still be there.

The table came from immunoSEQ multiplex PCR; TCRdb's copy has only in-frame clones and leaves some out. Found here are fewer than 90,000 clones, 84% of them singletons; the top ten hold approximately 3%. This clonotype was sampled from a man aged 35 to 70 with stage I lung adenocarcinoma. The V and J genes are TRBV10-2 and TRBJ1-4; 8 nucleotides agree with TRBD1. The input for sequencing was peripheral blood, taken before any cancer treatment. CDR3 sequence reads: CASSDGVTGVEKLFF. CDR3 in DNA: TGCGCCAGCAGTGATGGGGTGACAGGGGTGGAAAAACTGTTTTTT.